A single T cell receptor beta chain is shown here with its context. The target antigen is unknown. For the second PCR, which ran for roughly 7 to 11 cycles, a sample-barcoded 5' primer and a J-beta primer mix were used. A minimum of 3 million CDR3-containing paired-end reads was obtained for each sample. Each CDR3 protein is one row after TCRdb ran MiXCR on the 5' RACE reads. The sample has some 1.5 million distinct CDR3 sequences; 28% are singletons. This sample is part of a study of blood T cells in healthy people across ages. Overall study results and limits: Donors of long life had a larger count of naive CD4+ cells and greater diversity than aged donors. Age advanced and TCR beta diversity per million T cells fell, roughly linearly.

This CDR3 has 17 residues. The germline V and J ends were trimmed by 1 base and 2 bases, with 12 bases remaining between them. Germline V CDR1 and CDR2: LGHDT, YNNKEL (reference sequence). The source is a woman aged 25 to 39 in good health. Sample: blood. The rearrangement links TRBV3-1 to TRBJ2-6, with D perhaps matching TRBD1 or TRBD2 (5 bases each). CDR3 sequence reads: CASSQVGGGTGANVLTF. The CDR3 nucleotides read TGTGCCAGCAGCCAAGTTGGGGGTGGGACTGGGGCCAACGTCCTGACTTTC.